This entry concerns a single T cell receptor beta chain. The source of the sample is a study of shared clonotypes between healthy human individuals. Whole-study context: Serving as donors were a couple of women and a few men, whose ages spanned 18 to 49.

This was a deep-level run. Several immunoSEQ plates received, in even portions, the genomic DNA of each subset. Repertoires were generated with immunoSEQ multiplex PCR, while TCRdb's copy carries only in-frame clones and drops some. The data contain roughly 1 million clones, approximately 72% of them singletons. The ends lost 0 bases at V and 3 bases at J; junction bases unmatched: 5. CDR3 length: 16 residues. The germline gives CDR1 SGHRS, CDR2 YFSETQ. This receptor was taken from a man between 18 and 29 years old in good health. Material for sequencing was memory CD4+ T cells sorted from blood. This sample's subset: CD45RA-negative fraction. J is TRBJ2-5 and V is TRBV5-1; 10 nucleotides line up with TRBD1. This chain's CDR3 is CASSLAIGQGEETQYF. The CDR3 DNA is TGCGCCAGCAGCTTGGCCATCGGACAGGGGGAAGAGACCCAGTACTTC. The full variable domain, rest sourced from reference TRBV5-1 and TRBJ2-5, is KAGVTQTPRYLIKTRGQQVTLSCSPISGHRSVSWYQQTPGQGLQFLFEYFSETQRNKGNFPGRFSGRQFSNSRSEMNVSTLELGDSALYLCASSLAIGQGEETQYFGPGTRLLVL.